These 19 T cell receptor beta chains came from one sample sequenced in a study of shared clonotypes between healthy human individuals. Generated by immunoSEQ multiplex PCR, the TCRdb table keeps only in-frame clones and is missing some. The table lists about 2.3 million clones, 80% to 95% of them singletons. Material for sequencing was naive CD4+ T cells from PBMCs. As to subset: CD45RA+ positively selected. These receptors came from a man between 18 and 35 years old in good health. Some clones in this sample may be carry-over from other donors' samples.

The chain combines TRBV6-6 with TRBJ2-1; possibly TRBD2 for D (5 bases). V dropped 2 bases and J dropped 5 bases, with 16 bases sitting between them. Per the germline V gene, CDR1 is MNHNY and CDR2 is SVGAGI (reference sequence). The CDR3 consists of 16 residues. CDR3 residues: CASSYTSLRTNNEQFF. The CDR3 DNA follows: TGTGCCAGCAGTTACACTAGTCTCAGAACAAACAATGAGCAGTTCTTC.

CDR3 bases: TGTGCCAGCAGTCCCTCGACCGGGGAGCTGTTTTTT. It is translated as CASSPSTGELFF. The chain combines TRBV6-6 with TRBJ2-2, with D uncertain. The CDR3 sequence is 12 residues long. CDR1 and CDR2 from the germline V gene are MNHNY and SVGAGI (reference sequence). V gave up 5 bases and J gave up 5 bases, with 6 bases separating them.

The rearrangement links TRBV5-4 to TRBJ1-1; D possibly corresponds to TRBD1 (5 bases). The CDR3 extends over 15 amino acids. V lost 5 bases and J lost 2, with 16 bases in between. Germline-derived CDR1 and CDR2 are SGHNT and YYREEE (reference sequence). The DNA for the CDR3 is TGTGCCAGCAGGGCTGACAGCAGGAGAAACACTGAAGCTTTCTTT. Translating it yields CASRADSRRNTEAFF.

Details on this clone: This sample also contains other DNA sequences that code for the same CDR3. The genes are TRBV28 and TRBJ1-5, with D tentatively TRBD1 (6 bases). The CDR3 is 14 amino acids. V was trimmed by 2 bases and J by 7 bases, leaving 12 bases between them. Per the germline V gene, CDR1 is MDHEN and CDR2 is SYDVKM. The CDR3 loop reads CASSLGGAVQPQHF. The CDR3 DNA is TGTGCCAGCAGTTTAGGGGGGGCCGTCCAGCCCCAGCATTTT.

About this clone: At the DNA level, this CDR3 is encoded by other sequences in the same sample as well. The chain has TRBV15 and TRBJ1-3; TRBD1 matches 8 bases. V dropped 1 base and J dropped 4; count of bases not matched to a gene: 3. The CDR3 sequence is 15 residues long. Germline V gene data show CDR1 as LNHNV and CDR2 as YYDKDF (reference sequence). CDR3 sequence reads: CATSRAGTGGNTIYF. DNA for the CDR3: TGTGCCACCAGCAGAGCCGGGACAGGCGGAAACACCATATATTTT.

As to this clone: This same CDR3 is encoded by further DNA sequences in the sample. The CDR3 DNA follows: TGTGCCAGCAGGCGGGGCAATCAGCCCCAGCATTTT. Encoded protein: CASRRGNQPQHF. The chain couples TRBV27 to TRBJ1-5; unclear D gene. The CDR3 is 12 residues long. Trimming took off 6 bases at V and 2 bases at J, with 5 bases between the two ends. Germline CDR1 MNHEY, CDR2 SMNVEV (reference sequence).

The CDR3 reads CASSFGGGRPSSYEQYF. The CDR3 coding sequence is TGTGCCAGCAGTTTTGGTGGGGGGAGGCCCAGCTCCTACGAGCAGTACTTC. V gene TRBV27 combines with J gene TRBJ2-7, with D perhaps matching TRBD2 (6 bases). Germline CDR1 reads MNHEY; CDR2 reads SMNVEV (reference sequence). V lost 3 bases to trimming and J lost 0 bases, with 18 bases between them. The CDR3 spans 17 residues.

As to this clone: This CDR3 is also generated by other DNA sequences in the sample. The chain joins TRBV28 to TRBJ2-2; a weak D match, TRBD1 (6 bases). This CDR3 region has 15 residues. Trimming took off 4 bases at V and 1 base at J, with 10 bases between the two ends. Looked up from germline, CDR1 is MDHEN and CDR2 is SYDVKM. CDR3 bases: TGTGCCAGCAGTTCCCCGGGACAGAACACCGGGGAGCTGTTTTTT. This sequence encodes CASSSPGQNTGELFF. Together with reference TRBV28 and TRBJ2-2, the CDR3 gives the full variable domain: DVKVTQSSRYLVKRTGEKVFLECVQDMDHENMFWYRQDPGLGLRLIYFSYDVKMKEKGDIPEGYSVSREKKERFSLILESASTNQTSMYLCASSSPGQNTGELFFGEGSRLTVL.

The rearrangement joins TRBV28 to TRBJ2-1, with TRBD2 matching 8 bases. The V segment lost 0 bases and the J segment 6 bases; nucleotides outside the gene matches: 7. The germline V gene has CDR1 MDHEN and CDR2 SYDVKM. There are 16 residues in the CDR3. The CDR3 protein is CASSLWPSGRANEQFF. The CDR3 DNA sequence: TGTGCCAGCAGTTTATGGCCCAGCGGGAGAGCCAATGAGCAGTTCTTC.

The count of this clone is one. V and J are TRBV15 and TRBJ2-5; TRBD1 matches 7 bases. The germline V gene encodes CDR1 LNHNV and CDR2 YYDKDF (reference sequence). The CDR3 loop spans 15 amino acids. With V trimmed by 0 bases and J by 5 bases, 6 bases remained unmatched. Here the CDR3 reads CATSRDTGVVETQYF. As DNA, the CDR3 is TGTGCCACCAGCAGAGACACAGGGGTTGTGGAGACCCAGTACTTC.

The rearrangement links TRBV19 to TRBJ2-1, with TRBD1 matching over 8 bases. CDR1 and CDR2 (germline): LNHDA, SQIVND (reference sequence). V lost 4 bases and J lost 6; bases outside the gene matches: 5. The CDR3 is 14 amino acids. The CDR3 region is CASSRTGTGNEQFF. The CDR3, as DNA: TGTGCCAGTAGTAGGACAGGGACGGGCAATGAGCAGTTCTTC.

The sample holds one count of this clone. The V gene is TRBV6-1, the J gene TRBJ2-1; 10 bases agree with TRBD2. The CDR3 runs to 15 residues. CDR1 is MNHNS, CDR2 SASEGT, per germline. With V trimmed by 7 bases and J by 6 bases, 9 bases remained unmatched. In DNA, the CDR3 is TGTGCCAGCATCCCTCCGGGACTAGCGATCAATGAGCAGTTCTTC. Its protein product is CASIPPGLAINEQFF.

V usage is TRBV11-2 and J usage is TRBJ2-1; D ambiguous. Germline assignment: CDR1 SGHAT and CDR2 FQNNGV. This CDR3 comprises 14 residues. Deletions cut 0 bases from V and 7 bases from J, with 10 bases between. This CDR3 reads CASSLEPPWNEQFF. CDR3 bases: TGTGCCAGCAGCTTAGAGCCCCCGTGGAATGAGCAGTTCTTC.

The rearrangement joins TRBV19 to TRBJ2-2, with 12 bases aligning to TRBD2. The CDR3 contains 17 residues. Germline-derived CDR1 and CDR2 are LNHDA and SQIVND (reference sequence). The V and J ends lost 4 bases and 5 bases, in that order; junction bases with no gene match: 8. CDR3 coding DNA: TGTGCCAGTAGTAGGCCTAGCGGGAGGGCGATGACCGGGGAGCTGTTTTTT. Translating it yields CASSRPSGRAMTGELFF. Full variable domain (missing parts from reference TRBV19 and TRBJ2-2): DGGITQSPKYLFRKEGQNVTLSCEQNLNHDAMYWYRQDPGQGLRLIYYSQIVNDFQKGDIAEGYSVSREKKESFPLTVTSAQKNPTAFYLCASSRPSGRAMTGELFFGEGSRLTVL.

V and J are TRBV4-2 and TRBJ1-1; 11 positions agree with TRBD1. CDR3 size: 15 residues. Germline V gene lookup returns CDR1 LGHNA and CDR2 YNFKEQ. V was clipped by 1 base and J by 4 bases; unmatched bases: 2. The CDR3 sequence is CASSQVGTGGTEAFF. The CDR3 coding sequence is TGTGCCAGCAGCCAAGTGGGGACAGGGGGCACTGAAGCTTTCTTT.

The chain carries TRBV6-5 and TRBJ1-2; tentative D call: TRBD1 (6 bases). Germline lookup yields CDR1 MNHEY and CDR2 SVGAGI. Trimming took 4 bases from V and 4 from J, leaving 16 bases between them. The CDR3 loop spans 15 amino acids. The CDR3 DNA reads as TGTGCCAGCAGTTCCGACGGATCAGGGGTCTATGGCTACACCTTC. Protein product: CASSSDGSGVYGYTF.

CDR3 loop: CSVPRRSPSSGSHNEQFF. The CDR3, as DNA: TGCAGCGTTCCAAGGCGGTCCCCTTCTAGCGGGAGCCACAATGAGCAGTTCTTC. The chain is built from TRBV29-1 and TRBJ2-1; 10 nucleotides align to TRBD2. The trim removed 5 bases at V and 5 bases at J, leaving 18 bases unmatched. Germline lookup yields CDR1 SQVTM and CDR2 ANQGSEA. The CDR3 loop spans 18 amino acids.

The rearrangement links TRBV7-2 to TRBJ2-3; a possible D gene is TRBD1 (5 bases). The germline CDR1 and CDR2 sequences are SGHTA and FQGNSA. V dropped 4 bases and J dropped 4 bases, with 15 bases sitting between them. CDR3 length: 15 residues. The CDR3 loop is CASSSTPRQPDTQYF. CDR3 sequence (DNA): TGTGCCAGCAGCTCCACACCCCGACAGCCAGATACGCAGTATTTT.

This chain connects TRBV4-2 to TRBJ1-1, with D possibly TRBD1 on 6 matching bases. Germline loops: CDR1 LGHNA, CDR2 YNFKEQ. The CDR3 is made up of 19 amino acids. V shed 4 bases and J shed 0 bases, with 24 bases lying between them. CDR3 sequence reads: CASSPFPRDMTFMNTEAFF. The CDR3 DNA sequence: TGTGCCAGCAGCCCTTTCCCCCGGGACATGACTTTCATGAACACTGAAGCTTTCTTT.